The 18 T cell receptor beta chains given below trace back to one sample, sequenced in a study of early T cells in non-severe SARS-CoV-2 infection listed by TCRdb under 2021. Preparation of the library involved 5' RACE. Instrument used: NextSeq 500. TCRdb's own reprocessing of the public reads used fastp at Q25 and MiXCR and kept productive beta chains. Merged by CDR3 protein, the rows form single entries marked with the most common genes and DNA. In this sample the table shows 70,000 to 95,000 distinct CDR3 sequences, roughly 9.6% of which occur a single time. 4.8% of the sample rests with the top ten. The source material was whole blood. The source is an adult who was a healthcare worker with PCR-confirmed SARS-CoV-2 infection or an uninfected control (not recorded which).

This clonotype was picked up many times. The chain recombines TRBV20-1 with TRBJ2-2, with D perhaps TRBD2 (5 bases). This CDR3 is 15 amino acids long. CDR1 is DFQATT, CDR2 SNEGSKA, per germline (reference sequence). Between the trimmed V and J ends, which lost 1 base and 5 bases, there was a span of 14 bases. The CDR3 DNA is TGCAGTGCTAGAGCCGGGTCAGGAGGTACCGGGGAGCTGTTTTTT. Its translation is CSARAGSGGTGELFF.

This clonotype was found a few times. The chain recombines TRBV13 with TRBJ2-5; D uncertain. Trimming took off 4 bases at V and 5 bases at J, with 14 bases between the two ends. The CDR3 is made up of 14 amino acids. Germline CDR1 reads PRHDT; CDR2 reads FYEKMQ (reference sequence). CDR3 coding DNA: TGTGCCAGCAGCTACCCAAACCCCCGGGAGACCCAGTACTTC. This translates into CASSYPNPRETQYF.

The table lists this clonotype with many counts. J is TRBJ2-6 and V is TRBV6-4; D gene ambiguous. Germline values: CDR1 MRHNA, CDR2 SNTAGT. V lost 3 bases, J lost 0 bases, and 6 bases lay in between. The CDR3 spans 15 residues. The chain's CDR3 is CASSDSGSGANVLTF. The CDR3 region has the DNA TGTGCCAGCAGTGATTCAGGCTCTGGGGCCAACGTCCTGACTTTC.

This clonotype was recorded many times. This chain links TRBV6-5 with TRBJ2-7; a weak D match, TRBD1 (5 bases). Germline V CDR1 and CDR2: MNHEY, SVGAGI. The CDR3 sequence is 15 residues long. V lost 0 bases to trimming and J lost 6 bases, with 15 bases between them. CDR3 in amino acids: CASSYSSRVTTEQYF. For the CDR3, the DNA is TGTGCCAGCAGTTACTCGAGCAGGGTAACCACCGAGCAGTACTTC.

The table lists this clonotype with many counts. This rearrangement joins TRBV20-1 to TRBJ1-2, with 9 nucleotides matching TRBD1. This CDR3 is 13 amino acids long. J gave up 4 bases and V 4 bases, and 4 bases lay outside the gene matches. CDR1 DFQATT and CDR2 SNEGSKA come from the germline V gene (reference sequence). The chain's CDR3 is CSANRGLVYGYTF. Written as DNA, the CDR3 is TGCAGTGCTAACAGGGGGCTAGTCTATGGCTACACCTTC.

The V call is TRBV11-2, the J call TRBJ2-7; D remains unclear. V dropped 1 base and J dropped 6 bases, with 16 bases sitting between them. CDR1 and CDR2 from the germline V gene are SGHAT and FQNNGV. This CDR3 is 15 amino acids long. CDR3 DNA: TGTGCCAGCAGCTTAGGGGCAGGAGCTTCGGGCGAGCAGTACTTC. This encodes CASSLGAGASGEQYF.

This clonotype was observed a handful of times. V usage is TRBV28 and J usage is TRBJ1-4; no reliable D call. Trimming removed 5 bases from V and 11 bases from J, with 12 bases in between. Germline V gene lookup returns CDR1 MDHEN and CDR2 SYDVKM. This CDR3 comprises 12 residues. CDR3 DNA: TGTGCCAGCAGTCCAACACTTAGGAAACTGTTTTTT. Encoded protein: CASSPTLRKLFF.

This clonotype was found many times. The chain's CDR3 is CASSVEYNEQFF. Written as DNA, the CDR3 is TGTGCCAGCAGTGTTGAGTACAATGAGCAGTTCTTC. The chain is built from TRBV25-1 and TRBJ2-1, with no clear D. Looked up from germline, CDR1 is MGHDK and CDR2 is SYGVNS. The CDR3 spans 12 residues. Trimming pared 4 bases from V and 4 bases from J, leaving 5 bases between.

This clonotype appeared a few times. The CDR3 protein is CASSLGEVAGGRETQYF. In nucleotides, the CDR3 is TGTGCCAGCAGCTTAGGGGAAGTAGCGGGAGGGCGAGAGACCCAGTACTTC. This chain uses TRBV11-2 with TRBJ2-5, with TRBD2 matching 11 bases. This CDR3 has 17 amino acids. Trimming removed 1 base from V and 4 bases from J; junction bases left unmatched: 8. Germline V gene sequence: CDR1 SGHAT, CDR2 FQNNGV.

This clonotype was recorded many times. The CDR3 coding sequence is TGTGCCAGCAGTACAGGGTTGGGGAATGAGCAGTTCTTC. Translating gives CASSTGLGNEQFF. The chain has TRBV2 and TRBJ2-1; D perhaps matches TRBD1 (6 bases). The V end lost 5 bases, the J end lost 7 bases, and 12 bases lay between the germline ends. This CDR3 comprises 13 residues. Germline V lookup: CDR1 SNHLY, CDR2 FYNNEI.

The chain uses TRBV20-1 and TRBJ2-5, with D perhaps assigned TRBD1 or TRBD2 (5 bases each). The germline V gene encodes CDR1 DFQATT and CDR2 SNEGSKA (reference sequence). Between the trimmed V and J ends, which lost 3 bases and 2 bases, there was a span of 13 bases. This CDR3 is built from 14 residues. The CDR3 DNA follows: TGCAGTGCTAGTTATTCCGGGGCTCAAGAGACCCAGTACTTC. Translating gives CSASYSGAQETQYF.

This clonotype came up many times. This chain uses TRBV7-9 with TRBJ2-1; TRBD2 agrees at 9 bases. The CDR3 spans 18 residues. The germline CDR1 and CDR2 sequences are SEHNR and FQNEAQ (reference sequence). V was clipped by 4 bases and J by 8 bases; unmatched bases: 18. The CDR3 coding sequence is TGTGCCAGCAGCTGGGGCCTAGGGACTAGCCGAAGAGGGGATGAGCAGTTCTTC. Translated, it gives CASSWGLGTSRRGDEQFF.

J is TRBJ2-1 and V is TRBV5-4, with D perhaps matching TRBD1 or TRBD2 (5 bases each). Trimming took 4 bases from V and 6 from J, leaving 11 bases between them. The CDR3 runs 13 residues. Germline V gene lookup returns CDR1 SGHNT and CDR2 YYREEE (reference sequence). The CDR3 coding sequence is TGTGCCAGCAGCGGGACCTCTTCCAATGAGCAGTTCTTC. Residues: CASSGTSSNEQFF.

This clonotype was seen ten or more times. V gene TRBV18 combines with J gene TRBJ2-3; D unresolved. Trimming took off 7 bases at V and 0 bases at J, with 2 bases between the two ends. This CDR3 region has 11 residues. Germline CDR1 and CDR2: KGHSH and LQKENI. The CDR3 nucleotides are TGTGCCAGCTTTAGCACAGATACGCAGTATTTT. This gives the protein CASFSTDTQYF.

This clonotype was seen only a few times. The CDR3 DNA reads as TGTGCCAGCAGCTTAGATCATCTGGGTCGGGTGAGGACTGAAGCTTTCTTT. Translating gives CASSLDHLGRVRTEAFF. The V call is TRBV11-2, the J call TRBJ1-1; D is unresolved. Trimming took off 0 bases at V and 5 bases at J, with 19 bases between the two ends. Germline V gene data show CDR1 as SGHAT and CDR2 as FQNNGV. This CDR3 has 17 residues.

This clonotype was detected only a few times. The genes are TRBV28 and TRBJ1-1; D remains ambiguous. V lost 5 bases to trimming and J lost 3 bases, with 4 bases between them. The CDR3 totals 11 residues. Germline CDR1 and CDR2: MDHEN and SYDVKM. The CDR3 is CASSGYTEAFF. In nucleotides, the CDR3 is TGTGCCAGCAGTGGTTACACTGAAGCTTTCTTT.

This clonotype came up many times. V usage is TRBV18 and J usage is TRBJ1-1; no reliable D call. Per germline, CDR1 KGHSH and CDR2 LQKENI. The CDR3 covers 13 residues. The V end lost 3 bases, the J end lost 1 base, and 6 bases lay between the germline ends. CDR3 DNA sequence: TGTGCCAGCTCACCGGGCGGGAACACTGAAGCTTTCTTT. Encoded protein: CASSPGGNTEAFF.

This chain connects TRBV4-2 to TRBJ2-1; 13 bases agree with TRBD2. The V gene end was trimmed by 4 bases and the J gene end by 2 bases; junction bases not matched to a gene: 11. The CDR3 has 19 amino acids. Germline lookup yields CDR1 LGHNA and CDR2 YNFKEQ. CDR3 nucleotide sequence: TGTGCCAGCAGCCTAAAAGCGGGACTAGCGGGAAGTACCTACAATGAGCAGTTCTTC. Amino acids: CASSLKAGLAGSTYNEQFF.